Presented here are 10 T cell receptor beta chains from one specimen sequenced in a study of Ad26.COV2.S vaccination and SARS-CoV-2 variants. The treatment denotes: 15 to 20 received Ad26.COV2.S at low or high dose, single or two shots; roughly five received placebo; per-sample allocation not given. Samples came from day 63 after the first vaccine or placebo injection. Using immunoSEQ multiplex PCR, the repertoire was profiled, and TCRdb retains in-frame clones only, with some absent. Here the sample spans hundreds of thousands of clones, roughly 90% being singletons. The specimen was peripheral blood, collected in a trial of Ad26.COV2.S vaccine versus placebo. Source of these receptors: a person aged 18-60 years who received the Ad26.COV2.S COVID-19 vaccine or a placebo.

This chain connects TRBV10-3 to TRBJ2-3; 10 bases align to TRBD2. The germline V gene encodes CDR1 ENHRY and CDR2 SYGVKD. This CDR3 has 19 amino acids. V shed 3 bases, J shed 0 bases, and the junction held 12 bases outside the gene matches. In nucleotides, the CDR3 is TGTGCCATCAGTGACTCTCTAGCGGGAGTGGGGGGTAGCACAGATACGCAGTATTTT. Translated: CAISDSLAGVGGSTDTQYF.

J is TRBJ1-4 and V is TRBV6-5; D may be TRBD1 (5 bases). The germline CDR1 and CDR2 sequences are MNHEY and SVGAGI. V gave up 7 bases and J gave up 8 bases, with 20 bases separating them. The CDR3 runs to 15 residues. This CDR3 reads CASTPRHGAYEKLFF. The CDR3 DNA reads as TGTGCCAGCACCCCCCGGCACGGGGCATACGAAAAACTGTTTTTT.

The rearrangement uses TRBV24-1 and TRBJ2-5; D is possibly TRBD1 or TRBD2 (6 bases each). This CDR3 region has 16 residues. V lost 5 bases, J lost 5 bases, and 20 bases lay in between. The germline CDR1 and CDR2 sequences are KGHDR and SFDVKD. CDR3 residues: CATSAGLGGGPETQYF. The CDR3 DNA reads as TGTGCCACCAGTGCAGGGCTGGGTGGGGGGCCGGAGACCCAGTACTTC.

This clone appeared a single time. The chain combines TRBV28 with TRBJ2-7; TRBD2 aligns across 11 bases. In germline, CDR1 is MDHEN, CDR2 SYDVKM. The CDR3 has 14 residues. Losses at the gene ends were 6 bases for V and 3 bases for J; bases not matched to a gene: 4. The CDR3 DNA reads as TGTGCCAGCAGCCGACTAGCGGGGAACTACGAGCAGTACTTC. It specifies CASSRLAGNYEQYF.

The chain couples TRBV4-3 to TRBJ1-1, with no clear D. Germline-derived CDR1 and CDR2 are LGHNA and YSLEER. This CDR3 comprises 15 residues. Trimming pared 0 bases from V and 5 bases from J, leaving 13 bases between. The CDR3 sequence is CASSQDLGSRTEAFF. Written as DNA, the CDR3 is TGCGCCAGCAGCCAAGATCTAGGCAGCCGAACTGAAGCTTTCTTT.

The V and J genes are TRBV27 and TRBJ1-2, with D possibly matching TRBD1 (5 bases). Trimming left V 2 bases short and J 5 bases short, with 21 bases between. Germline V gene lookup returns CDR1 MNHEY and CDR2 SMNVEV (reference sequence). This CDR3 contains 17 residues. In nucleotides, the CDR3 is TGTGCCAGCAGTTTACGGGCAGGGCCCCCTATGGTATATGGCTACACCTTC. Protein product: CASSLRAGPPMVYGYTF.

The CDR3 DNA sequence: TGTGCCAGCAGCTTAGCTGGCGGTAGCGGGACTTACAATGAGCAGTTCTTC. Its translation: CASSLAGGSGTYNEQFF. The rearrangement joins TRBV7-9 to TRBJ2-1; 8 bases agree with TRBD2. V was clipped by 0 bases and J by 4 bases; unmatched bases: 8. The germline V gene encodes CDR1 SEHNR and CDR2 FQNEAQ (reference sequence). The CDR3 runs to 17 residues.

This rearrangement joins TRBV7-9 to TRBJ1-1, with 9 bases that match TRBD1. V lost 3 bases, J lost 3 bases, and 5 bases stayed unmatched. The CDR3 is 15 amino acids. Per the germline V gene, CDR1 is SEHNR and CDR2 is FQNEAQ (reference sequence). The CDR3 coding sequence is TGTGCCAGCAGCTTTTTCCGGGACAGGGACACTGAAGCTTTCTTT. Its protein product is CASSFFRDRDTEAFF.

The rearrangement joins TRBV2 to TRBJ2-7; no definite D call. V was cut by 1 base and J by 3 bases, with 10 bases left in between. CDR3 size: 14 residues. The germline V gene has CDR1 SNHLY and CDR2 FYNNEI. CDR3 nucleotides: TGTGCCAGCAGTGAAGGGACGGAAGACTACGAGCAGTACTTC. It specifies CASSEGTEDYEQYF.

This clone showed up just once. The V gene is TRBV6-2 or TRBV6-3, the J gene TRBJ2-1; 9 nucleotides match TRBD2. Losses at the gene ends were 0 bases for V and 0 bases for J; bases not matched to a gene: 12. The CDR3 has 20 residues. Germline loops: CDR1 MNHEY, CDR2 SVGEGT. The CDR3 is CASSYSIGGREKSSYNEQFF. CDR3 coding DNA: TGTGCCAGCAGTTACTCGATCGGCGGGAGGGAGAAAAGCTCCTACAATGAGCAGTTCTTC.